Presented here are 14 T cell receptor beta chains from one specimen sequenced in a study of blood T cell repertoires in COVID-19. TCRdb keeps only in-frame clones here, not all; method: immunoSEQ multiplex PCR. The table has 89,000 or so clones, 85% seen once; the top ten hold roughly 40%. The source material was peripheral blood. The receptors here all came from a man aged 80 or over with acute or convalescent COVID-19.

J is TRBJ2-1 and V is TRBV5-1, with 10 bases identical to TRBD1. The trim removed 4 bases at V and 8 bases at J, leaving 6 bases unmatched. Germline V gene sequence: CDR1 SGHRS, CDR2 YFSETQ. The CDR3 extends over 14 amino acids. Here the CDR3 reads CASSPGTGVDEQFF. The CDR3 nucleotides read TGCGCCAGCAGCCCCGGGACAGGGGTGGATGAGCAGTTCTTC.

V gene TRBV28 combines with J gene TRBJ2-7, with D perhaps matching TRBD2 (6 bases). Germline CDR1 reads MDHEN; CDR2 reads SYDVKM. V was clipped by 4 bases and J by 3 bases, with 16 bases between them. The CDR3 totals 15 residues. CDR3: CASSSNTGLFYEQYF. As DNA, the CDR3 is TGTGCCAGCAGTTCTAACACAGGACTATTCTACGAGCAGTACTTC.

The chain is built from TRBV4-2 and TRBJ1-4; tentatively, D is TRBD1 (6 bases). The CDR3 runs 17 residues. Trimming stripped 0 bases from V and 0 bases from J, with 11 bases between. Germline V gene lookup returns CDR1 LGHNA and CDR2 YNFKEQ. The CDR3 loop is CASSQEQGQTTNEKLFF. CDR3 coding DNA: TGTGCCAGCAGCCAAGAACAGGGCCAAACAACTAATGAAAAACTGTTTTTT.

This sequence joins TRBV4-1 and TRBJ2-2; a possible D gene is TRBD1 (6 bases). Per germline, CDR1 MGHRA and CDR2 YSYEKL. The CDR3 totals 14 residues. V was trimmed by 6 bases and J by 2 bases, leaving 10 bases between them. The DNA for the CDR3 is TGCGCCAGCAGTGGACAGACCAACACCGGGGAGCTGTTTTTT. This codes for CASSGQTNTGELFF.

The CDR3 loop reads CASNVIAGVAETQYF. The CDR3 DNA sequence: TGTGCCAGCAATGTAATAGCGGGAGTGGCAGAGACCCAGTACTTC. The genes are TRBV28 and TRBJ2-5, with 9 positions matching TRBD2. The CDR3 sequence is 15 residues long. Germline V lookup: CDR1 MDHEN, CDR2 SYDVKM. V shed 7 bases, J shed 4 bases, and the junction held 10 bases outside the gene matches.

V and J are TRBV24-1 and TRBJ2-1, with TRBD1 identical over 12 bases. This CDR3 spans 16 amino acids. Trimming took 3 bases from V and 8 from J; bases not matched to a gene: 7. In germline, CDR1 is KGHDR, CDR2 SFDVKD. The CDR3, as DNA: TGTGCCACCAGTGATATGAGAGGGACAGGGGGCGATGAGCAGTTCTTC. Its protein is CATSDMRGTGGDEQFF.

This clone was seen a few times. The genes are TRBV5-1 and TRBJ1-6, with D perhaps TRBD1 (6 bases). Trimming took 5 bases from V and 8 from J, leaving 14 bases between them. CDR1 and CDR2 from the germline V gene are SGHRS and YFSETQ. This CDR3 has 14 residues. CDR3 residues: CASRRGGLDSPLHF. The CDR3 coding sequence is TGCGCCAGCAGAAGGGGGGGGCTGGATTCACCCCTCCACTTT.

V gene TRBV14 combines with J gene TRBJ2-1; maybe TRBD2 (6 bases). This CDR3 has 18 residues. The V and J ends lost 0 bases and 1 base respectively, with 16 bases between them. CDR1 and CDR2 (germline): SGHDN, FVKESK. CDR3 in DNA: TGTGCCAGCAGCCAAGATCTAAGCGGGTTTTTTTCCTACAATGAGCAGTTCTTC. This encodes CASSQDLSGFFSYNEQFF.

J is TRBJ2-7 and V is TRBV27; 11 positions match TRBD2. Germline CDR1 is MNHEY and CDR2 is SMNVEV (reference sequence). V lost 6 bases to trimming and J lost 5 bases; unmatched junction nucleotides: 18. The CDR3 consists of 18 residues. The CDR3 nucleotides are TGTGCCAGCAGCTCCGACCGACCACTACTAGCGGGAGTTGACGAGCAGTACTTC. Its translation is CASSSDRPLLAGVDEQYF.

This clone was seen only a few times. The rearrangement uses TRBV11-3 and TRBJ2-1; 7 nucleotides line up with TRBD1. Germline assignment: CDR1 SGHNT and CDR2 YENEEA. The V gene end was trimmed by 3 bases and the J gene end by 6 bases; junction bases not matched to a gene: 8. The CDR3 consists of 15 residues. This chain's CDR3 is CASSLGRGSPNEQFF. CDR3 DNA sequence: TGTGCCAGCAGCTTGGGCAGGGGGTCGCCCAATGAGCAGTTCTTC. The complete variable domain, with remaining parts taken from reference TRBV11-3 and TRBJ2-1, reads EAGVVQSPRYKIIEKKQPVAFWCNPISGHNTLYWYLQNLGQGPELLIRYENEEAVDDSQLPKDRFSAERLKGVDSTLKIQPAELGDSAVYLCASSLGRGSPNEQFFGPGTRLTVL.

The rearrangement uses TRBV19 and TRBJ2-2, with D unclear. V was pared by 0 bases and J by 10 bases, with 15 bases between. There are 15 residues in the CDR3. The germline V gene encodes CDR1 LNHDA and CDR2 SQIVND (reference sequence). CDR3 sequence: CASSIDNRKWLELFF. Here the CDR3 DNA reads TGTGCCAGTAGTATAGATAACAGAAAGTGGTTGGAGCTGTTTTTT.

The rearrangement joins TRBV29-1 to TRBJ2-6; maybe TRBD1 (6 bases). Germline V lookup: CDR1 SQVTM, CDR2 ANQGSEA. The V gene lost 5 bases and the J gene lost 4 bases, with 12 bases spanning the gap. The CDR3 length is 14 residues. CDR3 bases: TGCAGCGTTCGATCAGGGGCCGGGGCCAACGTCCTGACTTTC. It is translated as CSVRSGAGANVLTF.

The CDR3 spells CASSTRPGQGNYGYTF. CDR3 bases: TGTGCCAGCAGCACACGACCTGGACAGGGGAACTATGGCTACACCTTC. The V gene is TRBV7-3, the J gene TRBJ1-2, with 9 bases fitting TRBD1. V lost 5 bases, J lost 2 bases, and 9 bases stayed unmatched. This CDR3 is 16 amino acids long. The V gene's germline CDR1 is SGHTA and CDR2 FQGTGA. Supplemented by reference TRBV7-3 and TRBJ1-2, the full variable domain reads GAGVSQTPSNKVTEKGKYVELRCDPISGHTALYWYRQSLGQGPEFLIYFQGTGAADDSGLPNDRFFAVRPEGSVSTLKIQRTERGDSAVYLCASSTRPGQGNYGYTFGSGTRLTVV.

The chain carries TRBV9 and TRBJ1-3; D is undetermined. Trimming removed 0 bases at V and 0 bases at J, with 13 bases between. This CDR3 has 17 amino acids. CDR1 is SGDLS, CDR2 YYNGEE, per germline. CDR3 protein: CASSVGGGGSSGNTIYF. The DNA for the CDR3 is TGTGCCAGCAGCGTAGGGGGAGGTGGGAGCTCTGGAAACACCATATATTTT.